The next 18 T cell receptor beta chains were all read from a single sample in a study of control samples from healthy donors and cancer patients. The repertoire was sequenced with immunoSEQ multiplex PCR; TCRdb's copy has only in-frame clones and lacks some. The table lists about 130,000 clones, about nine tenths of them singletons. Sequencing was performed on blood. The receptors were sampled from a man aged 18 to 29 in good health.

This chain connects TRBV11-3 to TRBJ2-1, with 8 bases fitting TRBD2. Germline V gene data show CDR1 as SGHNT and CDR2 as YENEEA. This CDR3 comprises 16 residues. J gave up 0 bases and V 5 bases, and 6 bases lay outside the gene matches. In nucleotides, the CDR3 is TGTGCCAGCAGCACGGGGACTAGTGACTCCTACAATGAGCAGTTCTTC. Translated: CASSTGTSDSYNEQFF.

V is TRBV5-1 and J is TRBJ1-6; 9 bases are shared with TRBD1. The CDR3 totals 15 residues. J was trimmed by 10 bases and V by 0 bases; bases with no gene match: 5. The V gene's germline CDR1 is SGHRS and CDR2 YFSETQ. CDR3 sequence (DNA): TGCGCCAGCAGCTTGGCTAGACAGGGGGACTCACCCCTCCACTTT. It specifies CASSLARQGDSPLHF.

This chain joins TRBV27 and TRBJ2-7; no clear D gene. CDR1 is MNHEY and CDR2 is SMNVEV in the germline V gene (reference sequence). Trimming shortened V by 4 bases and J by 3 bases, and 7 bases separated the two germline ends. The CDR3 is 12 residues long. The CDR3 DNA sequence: TGTGCCAGCAGTTGGGTTATCTACGAGCAGTACGTC. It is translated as CASSWVIYEQYV.

Here the CDR3 DNA reads TGTGCCAGCAGCAAAGGCTGCAGACCTTGTTTGCTGGTAGCCGGGGAGCTGTTTTTT. It translates to CASSKGCRPCLLVAGELFF. The rearrangement joins TRBV21-1 to TRBJ2-2. TRBV21-1 is described as a pseudogene. There are 19 residues in the CDR3.

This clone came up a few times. The CDR3, as DNA: TGCGCCAGCAGCCAATCCCCCGGGACAGGGACGGAGACCCAGTACTTC. Its translation is CASSQSPGTGTETQYF. The rearrangement links TRBV5-1 to TRBJ2-5; 9 bases are a match to TRBD1. Germline CDR1 and CDR2: SGHRS and YFSETQ. There are 16 residues in the CDR3. The V segment lost 4 bases and the J segment 5 bases; nucleotides outside the gene matches: 12.

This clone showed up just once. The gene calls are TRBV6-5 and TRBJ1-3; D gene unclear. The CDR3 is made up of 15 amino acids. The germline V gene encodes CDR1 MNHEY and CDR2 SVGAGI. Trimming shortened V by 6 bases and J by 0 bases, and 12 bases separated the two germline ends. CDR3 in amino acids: CASSQTAASGNTIYF. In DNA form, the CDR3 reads TGTGCCAGCAGCCAAACGGCCGCCTCTGGAAACACCATATATTTT.

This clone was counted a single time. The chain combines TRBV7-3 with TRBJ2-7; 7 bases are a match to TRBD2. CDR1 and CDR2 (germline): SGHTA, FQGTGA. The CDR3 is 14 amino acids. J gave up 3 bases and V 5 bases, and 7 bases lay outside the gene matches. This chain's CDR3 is CASSQQRGGYEQYF. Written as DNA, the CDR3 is TGTGCCAGCAGCCAACAGCGGGGAGGCTACGAGCAGTACTTC.

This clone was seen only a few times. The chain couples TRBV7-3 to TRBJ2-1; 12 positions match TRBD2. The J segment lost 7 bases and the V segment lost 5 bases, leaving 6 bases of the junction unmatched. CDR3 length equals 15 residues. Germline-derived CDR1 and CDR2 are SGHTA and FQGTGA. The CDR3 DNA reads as TGTGCCAGCAGCCTAGCGGGAGGGCCGACAAATGAGCAGTTCTTC. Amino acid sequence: CASSLAGGPTNEQFF.

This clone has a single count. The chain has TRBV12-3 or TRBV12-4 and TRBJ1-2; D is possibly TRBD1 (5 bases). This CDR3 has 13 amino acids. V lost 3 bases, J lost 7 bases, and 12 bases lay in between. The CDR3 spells CASSLGRAGGYTF. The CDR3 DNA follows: TGTGCCAGCAGTTTGGGCAGGGCAGGTGGCTACACCTTC.

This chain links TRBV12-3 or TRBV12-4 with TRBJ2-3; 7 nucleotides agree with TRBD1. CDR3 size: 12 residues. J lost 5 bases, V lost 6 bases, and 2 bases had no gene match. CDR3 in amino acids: CASRRTGDTQYF. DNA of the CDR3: TGTGCCAGCAGAAGGACAGGAGATACGCAGTATTTT.

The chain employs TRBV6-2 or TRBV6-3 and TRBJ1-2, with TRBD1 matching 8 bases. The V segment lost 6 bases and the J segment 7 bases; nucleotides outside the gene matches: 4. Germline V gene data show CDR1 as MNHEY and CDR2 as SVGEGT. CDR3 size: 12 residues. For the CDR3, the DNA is TGTGCCAGCAGCCTACAGGGGGTTGGCTACACCTTC. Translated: CASSLQGVGYTF.

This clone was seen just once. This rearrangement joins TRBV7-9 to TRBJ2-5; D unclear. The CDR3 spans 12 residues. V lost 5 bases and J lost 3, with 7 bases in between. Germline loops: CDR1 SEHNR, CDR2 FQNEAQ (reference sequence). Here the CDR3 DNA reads TGTGCCAGCAGCGGACCTAAAGAGACCCAGTACTTC. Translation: CASSGPKETQYF. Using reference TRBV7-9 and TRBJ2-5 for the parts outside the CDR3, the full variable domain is DTGVSQNPRHKITKRGQNVTFRCDPISEHNRLYWYRQTLGQGPEFLTYFQNEAQLEKSRLLSDRFSAERPKGSFSTLEIQRTEQGDSAMYLCASSGPKETQYFGPGTRLLVL.

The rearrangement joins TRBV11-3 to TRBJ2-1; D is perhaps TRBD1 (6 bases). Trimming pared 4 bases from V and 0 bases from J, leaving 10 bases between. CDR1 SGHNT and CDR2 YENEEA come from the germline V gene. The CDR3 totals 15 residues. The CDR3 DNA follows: TGTGCCAGCAGCTGGACAGTTGCCTCCTACAATGAGCAGTTCTTC. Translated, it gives CASSWTVASYNEQFF.

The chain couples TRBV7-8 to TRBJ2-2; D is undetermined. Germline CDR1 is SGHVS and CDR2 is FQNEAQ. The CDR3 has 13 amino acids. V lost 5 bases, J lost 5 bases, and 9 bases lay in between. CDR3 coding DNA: TGTGCCAGCAGCCGGTACTGGACCGGGGAGCTGTTTTTT. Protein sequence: CASSRYWTGELFF.

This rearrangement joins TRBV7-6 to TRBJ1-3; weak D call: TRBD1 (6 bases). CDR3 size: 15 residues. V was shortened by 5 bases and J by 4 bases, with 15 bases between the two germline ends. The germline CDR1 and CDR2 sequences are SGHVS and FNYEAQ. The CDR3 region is CASSLDRTIGNTIYF. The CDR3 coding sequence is TGTGCCAGCAGCCTCGACAGGACTATCGGAAACACCATATATTTT.

CDR3 DNA sequence: TGTGCCAGCAAAAACAGGGGGCTGGGCACCGGGGAGCTGTTTTTT. It yields the protein CASKNRGLGTGELFF. The chain has TRBV27 and TRBJ2-2; TRBD1 aligns across 9 bases. Trimming removed 7 bases from V and 4 bases from J; junction bases left unmatched: 7. CDR1 is MNHEY, CDR2 SMNVEV, per germline (reference sequence). This CDR3 contains 15 residues.

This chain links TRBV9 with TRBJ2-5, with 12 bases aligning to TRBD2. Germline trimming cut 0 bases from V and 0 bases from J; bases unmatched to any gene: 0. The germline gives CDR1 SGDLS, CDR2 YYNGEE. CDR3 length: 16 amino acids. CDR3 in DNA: TGTGCCAGCAGCGTAGGGACTAGCGGGAACCAAGAGACCCAGTACTTC. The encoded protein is CASSVGTSGNQETQYF.

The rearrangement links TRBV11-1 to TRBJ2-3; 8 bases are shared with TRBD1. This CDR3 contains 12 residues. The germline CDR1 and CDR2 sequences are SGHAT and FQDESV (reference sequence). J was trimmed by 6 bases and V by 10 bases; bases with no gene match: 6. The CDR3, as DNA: TGTGCCACCGGACAGGGAACGGATACGCAGTATTTT. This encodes CATGQGTDTQYF.